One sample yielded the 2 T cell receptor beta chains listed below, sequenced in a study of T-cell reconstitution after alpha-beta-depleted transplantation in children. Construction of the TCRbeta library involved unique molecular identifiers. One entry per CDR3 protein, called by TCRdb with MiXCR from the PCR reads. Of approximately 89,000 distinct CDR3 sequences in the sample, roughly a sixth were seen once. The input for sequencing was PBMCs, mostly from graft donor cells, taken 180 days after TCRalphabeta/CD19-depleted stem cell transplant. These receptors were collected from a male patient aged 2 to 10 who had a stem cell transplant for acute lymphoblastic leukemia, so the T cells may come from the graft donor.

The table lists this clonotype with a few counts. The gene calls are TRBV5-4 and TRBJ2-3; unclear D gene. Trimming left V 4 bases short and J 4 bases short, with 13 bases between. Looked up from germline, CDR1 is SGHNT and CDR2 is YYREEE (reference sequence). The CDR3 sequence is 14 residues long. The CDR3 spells CASSLRKAADTQYF. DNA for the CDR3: TGTGCCAGCAGCCTCCGAAAGGCGGCAGATACGCAGTATTTT.

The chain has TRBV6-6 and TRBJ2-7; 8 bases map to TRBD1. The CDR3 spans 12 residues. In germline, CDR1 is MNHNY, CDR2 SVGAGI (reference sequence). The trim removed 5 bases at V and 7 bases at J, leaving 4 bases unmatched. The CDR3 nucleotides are TGTGCCAGCAGTCTCAGGGGGCAGGAGCAGTACTTC. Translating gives CASSLRGQEQYF.